These T cell receptor beta chains were read from a single sample in a study of T cell responses to AZD1222 COVID-19 vaccine. This table comes from immunoSEQ multiplex PCR, and its TCRdb copy is limited to in-frame clones, with some not included. The table records about 97,000 clones, around 82% of them present only once. The specimen was peripheral blood, collected on day 0 of AZD1222 vaccination. Receptors originate from an adult in good health. CDR3s include the opening cysteine and the closing phenylalanine or tryptophan. D genes are given only for firm matches. Clone size appears in some rows only: once, few, many, or a class for an expanded clone.

>TRBJ1-1|-|once|TRBV5-1
TGCGCCAGCAGCTTTCTCCAGGGTGCTGAAGCTTTCTTT
CASSFLQGAEAFF
>TRBJ2-3|-|-|TRBV5-1
TGCGCCAGCGGCGCACAGGGAAGTTTAACAGATACGCAGTATTTT
CASGAQGSLTDTQYF
>TRBJ2-7|TRBD2|-|TRBV7-6
TGTGCCAGCAGCTTAGTGGTCCTGCGGGAGGGCTTTTTGTATGAGCAGTACTTC
CASSLVVLREGFLYEQYF
>TRBJ1-1|TRBD1|-|TRBV19
TGTGCCAGTGGTACATCAGACAGGGGAGACACTGAAGCTTTCTTT
CASGTSDRGDTEAFF
>TRBJ2-1|-|once|TRBV24-1
TGTGCCACCAGTGACTATCGAGGGAGTGGGGGCCACAATGAGCAGTTCTTC
CATSDYRGSGGHNEQFF
>TRBJ1-2|TRBD1|-|TRBV28
TGTGCCAGCAGCCCCGGAACAGGGGTAGGGGGCTACACCTTC
CASSPGTGVGGYTF
>TRBJ1-5|-|-|TRBV28
TGTGCCAGCAGGCAGGGTGGTGGCAATCAGCCCCAGCATTTT
CASRQGGGNQPQHF
>TRBJ1-2|-|-|TRBV6-5
TGTGCCAGCAGTTACTCGAGGGCAGCTCGAAACTATGGCTACACCTTC
CASSYSRAARNYGYTF
>TRBJ1-5|TRBD1|-|TRBV27
TGTGCCAGCAGTTCCAGCAGGGGGCTGAATCAGCCCCAGCATTTT
CASSSSRGLNQPQHF
>TRBJ1-1|TRBD1|-|TRBV18
TGTGCCAGCTCACCACAGGACAGGGTTAGTGAAGCTTTCTTT
CASSPQDRVSEAFF
>TRBJ1-4|-|-|TRBV28
TGTGCCAGCAGTTTTGGAACTAATGAAAAACTGTTTTTT
CASSFGTNEKLFF
>TRBJ2-2|TRBD2|-|TRBV5-1
TGCGCCAGCAGCCTGGAGGGGACTAGCGGGAGGGAGAACACCGGGGAGCTGTTTTTT
CASSLEGTSGRENTGELFF
>TRBJ2-7|-|-|TRBV7-2
TGTGCCAGCAGCCCAGGTGGCAGCAACTACGAGCAGTACTTC
CASSPGGSNYEQYF
>TRBJ1-1|-|-|TRBV6-5
TGTGCCAGCACCACCGGCGGCACTGAAGCTTTCTTT
CASTTGGTEAFF
>TRBJ1-5|-|few|TRBV2
TGTGCCAGCAGTGTCGGCAGTGCCTCCAGGCCCCAGCATTTT
CASSVGSASRPQHF
>TRBJ2-2|-|-|TRBV9
TGTGCCAGCAGCGTCGTCACAGCCAACACCGGGGAGCTGTTTTTT
CASSVVTANTGELFF
>TRBJ1-1|-|-|TRBV9
TGTGCCAGCAGCTTCGGACCGAACACTGAAGCTTTCTTT
CASSFGPNTEAFF
>TRBJ1-1|-|-|TRBV7-9
TGTGCCAGTACGGGGGCTGTGAACACTGAAGCTTTCTTT
CASTGAVNTEAFF
>TRBJ1-2|-|-|TRBV18
TGTGCCAGCTCGGAGGGTTCTAACTATGGCTACACCTTC
CASSEGSNYGYTF
>TRBJ2-7|-|-|TRBV11-2
TGTGCCAGCAGCTTAGAAGCCCTGACCTACGAGCAGTACTTC
CASSLEALTYEQYF
>TRBJ1-5|-|-|TRBV19
TGTGCCAGTAGTATGGCGGACGCTCTTTGGCCCCAGCATTTT
CASSMADALWPQHF
>TRBJ2-1|-|-|TRBV11-2
TGTGCCAGCAGCTCAAGGGTGGCTAACTCCTACAATGAGCAGTTCTTC
CASSSRVANSYNEQFF
>TRBJ2-2|-|-|TRBV5-5
TGTGCCAGCAGCACAGAAAGATCAATCCTTGACACCGGGGAGCTGTTTTTT
CASSTERSILDTGELFF
>TRBJ1-5|-|-|TRBV19
TGTGCCAGTAGTATATTGCGGGGGGCGAGCAATCAGCCCCAGCATTTT
CASSILRGASNQPQHF